These T cell receptor beta chains were read from a single sample in a study of cytomegalovirus exposure and HLA in healthy donors. Measured with immunoSEQ multiplex PCR; TCRdb has only the in-frame clones, and not every one. The repertoire holds 150,000 to 200,000 clones, with roughly 85% as singletons. The sequencing input was PBMCs. The origin of the receptors is a man younger than 35 in good health and CMV-seropositive. Each CDR3 is given with its conserved first and last residue. Fields, in order: D gene, V gene, J gene, clone size, CDR3 DNA, CDR3 protein. D genes are given only for firm matches. For some rows the clone size is stated as once, few or many, or as a class when expanded; others skip it.

D: TRBD1; V: TRBV9; J: TRBJ1-1; size: .; DNA: TGTGCCAGCAGCGTAGGCCCGCAGGGGGCAAGTGACACTGAAGCTTTCTTT; CDR3: CASSVGPQGASDTEAFF
D: TRBD2; V: TRBV4-3; J: TRBJ2-1; size: few; DNA: TGCGCCAGCAGCCAGGAAGGACTAGCGGGGGCTAATGAGCAGTTCTTC; CDR3: CASSQEGLAGANEQFF
D: .; V: TRBV6-5; J: TRBJ2-5; size: .; DNA: TGTGCCAGCAGTTACTCAGGAGTACAAGAGACCCAGTACTTC; CDR3: CASSYSGVQETQYF
D: TRBD1; V: TRBV19; J: TRBJ2-5; size: .; DNA: TGTGCCAGTAGTATCACGGGGACAGTGGGTCAAGAGACCCAGTACTTC; CDR3: CASSITGTVGQETQYF
D: .; V: TRBV4-3; J: TRBJ2-2; size: .; DNA: TGCGCCAGCAGCCAAGAAGCTCCGGCCGGGGAGCTGTTTTTT; CDR3: CASSQEAPAGELFF
D: .; V: TRBV10-3; J: TRBJ1-5; size: .; DNA: TGTGCCATCAGTGAGGTCGGTGGCGGGCCCCAGCATTTT; CDR3: CAISEVGGGPQHF
D: .; V: TRBV7-9; J: TRBJ1-1; size: .; DNA: TGTGCCAGCAGCTTAGATGCTGGCGGTGAAGCTTTCTTT; CDR3: CASSLDAGGEAFF
D: .; V: TRBV7-2; J: TRBJ1-5; size: .; DNA: TGTGCCAGCAGCTTCGGCAATCAGCCCCAGCATTTT; CDR3: CASSFGNQPQHF
D: TRBD2; V: TRBV6-5; J: TRBJ2-2; size: .; DNA: TGTGCCAGCAGTTACGGGGGGGGGACCGGGGAGCTGTTTTTT; CDR3: CASSYGGGTGELFF
D: TRBD2; V: TRBV7-9; J: TRBJ2-2; size: .; DNA: TGTGCCAGCACCTCGGCGGGGGGAATCACCGGGGAGCTGTTTTTT; CDR3: CASTSAGGITGELFF
D: TRBD1; V: TRBV19; J: TRBJ2-2; size: .; DNA: TGTGCCACCTGGGACAGGGGAGGAGGGGAGCTGTTTTTT; CDR3: CATWDRGGGELFF
D: TRBD1; V: TRBV6-5; J: TRBJ1-6; size: .; DNA: TGTGCCAGCAGTAACTCCCGGGACAGCCGGACACCCCTCCACTTT; CDR3: CASSNSRDSRTPLHF
D: .; V: TRBV30; J: TRBJ2-7; size: .; DNA: TGTGCCTGGGGCCCGTCCTCCTACGAGCAGTACTTC; CDR3: CAWGPSSYEQYF
D: .; V: TRBV27; J: TRBJ2-7; size: .; DNA: TGTGCCAGCAGTACCTATCACAGTCCCTACGAGCAGTACTTC; CDR3: CASSTYHSPYEQYF
D: TRBD1; V: TRBV5-1; J: TRBJ1-6; size: .; DNA: TGCGCCAGCAGGGACAGGGACGATTCACCCCTCCACTTT; CDR3: CASRDRDDSPLHF
D: .; V: TRBV18; J: TRBJ2-7; size: .; DNA: TGTGCCAGCTCAACCGGGACACCCTACGAGCAGTACTTC; CDR3: CASSTGTPYEQYF
D: .; V: TRBV19; J: TRBJ2-3; size: .; DNA: TGTGCCAGTAGTATAAGCGATACGCAGTATTTT; CDR3: CASSISDTQYF
D: TRBD2; V: TRBV7-9; J: TRBJ2-3; size: .; DNA: TGTGCCAGCAGCTTTAGGACTAGCGGTGACAATACGCAGTATTTT; CDR3: CASSFRTSGDNTQYF
D: .; V: TRBV29-1; J: TRBJ2-2; size: .; DNA: TGCAGCGTCCCCCGGGGCGGGGTGAACACCGGGGAGCTGTTTTTT; CDR3: CSVPRGGVNTGELFF
D: .; V: TRBV6-5; J: TRBJ1-2; size: .; DNA: TGTGCCAGCAGTTACTCTGCCAGTTCGAATGGCTACACCTTC; CDR3: CASSYSASSNGYTF
D: TRBD1; V: TRBV9; J: TRBJ1-1; size: few; DNA: TGTGCCAGCAGCGCGGAACAGGGGGCCACTGAAGCTTTCTTT; CDR3: CASSAEQGATEAFF
D: .; V: TRBV5-4; J: TRBJ1-2; size: .; DNA: TGTGCCAGCAGCTCCGGACAGGGCTACACCTTC; CDR3: CASSSGQGYTF
D: .; V: TRBV9; J: TRBJ1-6; size: .; DNA: TGTGCCAGCAGCTCAGGATTCAATTCACCCCTCCACTTT; CDR3: CASSSGFNSPLHF
D: .; V: TRBV7-9; J: TRBJ2-1; size: .; DNA: TGTGCCAGCAGCTTAGGGGTATCGGGGTCGGGCGTCAATGAGCAGTTCTTC; CDR3: CASSLGVSGSGVNEQFF
D: TRBD1; V: TRBV6-5; J: TRBJ1-3; size: once; DNA: TGTGCCAGCAGTGTACAGGGGACGTCGGGAAATACCATATATTTT; CDR3: CASSVQGTSGNTIYF
D: .; V: TRBV30; J: TRBJ1-4; size: .; DNA: TGTGCCTGGAGTTCTCGGACAGCGAAAGGAGAAAAACTGTTTTTT; CDR3: CAWSSRTAKGEKLFF
D: TRBD1; V: TRBV5-6; J: TRBJ1-4; size: .; DNA: TGTGCCAGCAGCCGGGACAGGGGAAGTTTTACTAATGAAAAACTGTTTTTT; CDR3: CASSRDRGSFTNEKLFF
D: .; V: TRBV7-3; J: TRBJ2-3; size: .; DNA: TGTGCCAGCAGCTTAAGCGGGCGAGACACAGATACGCAGTATTTT; CDR3: CASSLSGRDTDTQYF
D: .; V: TRBV5-8; J: TRBJ2-2; size: .; DNA: TGTGCCAGCAGCTTCGCGACCGGGGAGCTGTTTTTT; CDR3: CASSFATGELFF
D: TRBD2; V: TRBV25-1; J: TRBJ2-7; size: .; DNA: TGTGCCAGCAGTGAAATAGGTTCGGGGGGACGCGGCGGCGAGCAGTACTTC; CDR3: CASSEIGSGGRGGEQYF
D: .; V: TRBV25-1; J: TRBJ1-2; size: .; DNA: TGTGCCAGCAATGTCAACCCTACAGGGATGATGGTAAATGGCTACACCTTC; CDR3: CASNVNPTGMMVNGYTF
D: .; V: TRBV7-2; J: TRBJ1-3; size: .; DNA: TGTGCCAGCAGCCCCCGCTCTGGAAACACCATATATTTT; CDR3: CASSPRSGNTIYF
D: .; V: TRBV7-9; J: TRBJ1-1; size: .; DNA: TGTGCCAGCAGTCATACGGGGAACACTGAAGCTTTCTTT; CDR3: CASSHTGNTEAFF